The 27 T cell receptor beta chains below come from one sample, sequenced in a study of blood T cells in healthy people across ages. Sample-barcoded 5' priming and a J-beta primer mix drove a second PCR of roughly 7 to 11 cycles. Each CDR3 protein gets one entry after TCRdb re-called the 5' RACE reads with MiXCR. The table records fewer than 2 million distinct CDR3 sequences, approximately 39% of them present only once. The specimen was blood. The receptors were gathered from a human donor in good health.

The chain employs TRBV5-6 and TRBJ2-7; TRBD2 matches at 10 bases. The germline CDR1 and CDR2 sequences are SGHDT and YYEEEE. The CDR3 loop spans 14 amino acids. The V gene end was trimmed by 5 bases and the J gene end by 7 bases; junction bases not matched to a gene: 9. CDR3: CASRASSGGEEQYF. DNA of the CDR3: TGTGCCAGCAGGGCCTCTAGCGGGGGTGAGGAGCAGTACTTC. Based on the CDR3 plus reference TRBV5-6 and TRBJ2-7, the full variable domain is DAGVTQSPTHLIKTRGQQVTLRCSPKSGHDTVSWYQQALGQGPQFIFQYYEEEERQRGNFPDRFSGHQFPNYSSELNVNALLLGDSALYLCASRASSGGEEQYFGPGTRLTVT.

V and J are TRBV4-1 and TRBJ2-7; 7 bases agree with TRBD2. Germline CDR1 reads MGHRA; CDR2 reads YSYEKL. This CDR3 comprises 16 residues. V dropped 4 bases and J dropped 1; count of bases not matched to a gene: 10. CDR3 residues: CASSRVGGGSSYEQYF. CDR3 DNA: TGCGCCAGCAGCCGTGTCGGCGGGGGTAGTTCCTACGAGCAGTACTTC.

The V and J genes are TRBV6-2 or TRBV6-3 and TRBJ1-1; TRBD1 aligns across 8 bases. The length of the CDR3 is 13 residues. V dropped 6 bases and J dropped 8; count of bases not matched to a gene: 8. Germline assignment: CDR1 MNHEY and CDR2 SVGEGT. CDR3 loop: CASSTDRGQEAFF. Here the CDR3 DNA reads TGTGCCAGCAGCACAGACAGGGGTCAAGAAGCTTTCTTT.

This clonotype was detected a few times. For the CDR3, the DNA is TGTGCCATCGACCAGTGGAGCGGGGGCCAGAGGAATGAGCAGTTCTTC. Protein product: CAIDQWSGGQRNEQFF. The rearrangement links TRBV27 to TRBJ2-1; 8 bases match TRBD2. V lost 10 bases and J lost 7; bases outside the gene matches: 18. This CDR3 contains 16 residues. Germline CDR1 is MNHEY and CDR2 is SMNVEV (reference sequence).

The CDR3 bases are TGCGCCAGCAGCCGGGGACAGGCTCTTGGGGAGCAGTACTTC. Protein sequence: CASSRGQALGEQYF. The chain combines TRBV5-1 with TRBJ2-4; 8 bases map to TRBD1. V was clipped by 4 bases and J by 13 bases; unmatched bases: 13. Per the germline V gene, CDR1 is SGHRS and CDR2 is YFSETQ. The CDR3 is 14 residues long.

This chain uses TRBV5-5 with TRBJ2-7; D remains ambiguous. This CDR3 spans 16 amino acids. V gave up 0 bases and J gave up 2 bases, with 15 bases separating them. CDR1 and CDR2 from the germline V gene are SGHKS and YYEKEE (reference sequence). The CDR3 region is CASSLVGVRETYEQYF. For the CDR3, the DNA is TGTGCCAGCAGCTTGGTTGGTGTGCGAGAAACCTACGAGCAGTACTTC.

The chain has TRBV7-8 and TRBJ1-2, with D possibly matching TRBD1 (6 bases). Germline V gene sequence: CDR1 SGHVS, CDR2 FQNEAQ. Trimming removed 5 bases from V and 0 bases from J, with 16 bases in between. The length of the CDR3 is 16 residues. This chain's CDR3 is CASSRTGTPANYGYTF. The CDR3 DNA reads as TGTGCCAGCAGCCGTACCGGGACACCAGCTAACTATGGCTACACCTTC.

Many counts were recorded for this clonotype. The V call is TRBV6-1, the J call TRBJ2-7, with D hard to call. The CDR3 sequence is 13 residues long. The V end lost 5 bases, the J end lost 5 bases, and 13 bases lay between the germline ends. Germline V gene sequence: CDR1 MNHNS, CDR2 SASEGT. The DNA of the CDR3 is TGTGCCAGCAGTAGAACCGGAGTGGACGAGCAGTACTTC. Translation gives CASSRTGVDEQYF.

This clonotype turned up a few times. The chain uses TRBV5-1 and TRBJ1-6, with D uncertain. The CDR3 runs 15 residues. CDR1 and CDR2 from the germline V gene are SGHRS and YFSETQ. V lost 0 bases to trimming and J lost 7 bases, with 11 bases between them. The CDR3 here is CASSLVFSGNSPLHF. CDR3 nucleotides: TGCGCCAGCAGCTTGGTGTTTTCGGGGAATTCACCCCTCCACTTT.

The chain links TRBV7-2 to TRBJ1-2, with 8 bases aligning to TRBD1. CDR3 length equals 16 residues. J was trimmed by 3 bases and V by 6 bases; bases with no gene match: 12. The germline CDR1 and CDR2 sequences are SGHTA and FQGNSA. CDR3 nucleotides: TGTGCCAGCAGTTCGCCCGGACAGGGAGGTGACTATGGCTACACCTTC. Protein: CASSSPGQGGDYGYTF. Combining the CDR3 with reference TRBV7-2 and TRBJ1-2 gives the whole variable domain GAGVSQSPSNKVTEKGKDVELRCDPISGHTALYWYRQSLGQGLEFLIYFQGNSAPDKSGLPSDRFSAERTGGSVSTLTIQRTQQEDSAVYLCASSSPGQGGDYGYTFGSGTRLTVV.

This clonotype was detected only a few times. This rearrangement joins TRBV11-2 to TRBJ2-5, with unresolved D. The last part of the DNA fits TRBJ2-7 better; the J call may be wrong. Germline V gene lookup returns CDR1 SGHAT and CDR2 FQNNGV. The CDR3 length is 14 residues. The CDR3 sequence is CASSLKLDHYEQYF. CDR3 nucleotides: TGTGCCAGCAGCTTAAAACTGGACCATTACGAGCAGTACTTC.

CDR3 residues: CASSPTVGPTDTQYF. CDR3 DNA sequence: TGTGCCAGCAGCCCTACGGTGGGTCCCACAGATACGCAGTATTTT. The chain links TRBV4-2 to TRBJ2-3; no firm D call. V lost 4 bases, J lost 2 bases, and 13 bases lay in between. CDR3 length: 15 amino acids. The V gene's germline CDR1 is LGHNA and CDR2 YNFKEQ.

The chain uses TRBV6-2 or TRBV6-3 and TRBJ2-3, with a weak D call TRBD2 (5 bases). Germline-derived CDR1 and CDR2 are MNHEY and SVGEGT. The V gene lost 5 bases and the J gene lost 4 bases, with 13 bases spanning the gap. The CDR3 is 14 residues long. The CDR3 DNA is TGTGCCAGCAGTCTACGGGGTGGCCCAGATACGCAGTATTTT. Residues: CASSLRGGPDTQYF.

This rearrangement joins TRBV27 to TRBJ2-4, with D possibly being TRBD2 (6 bases). This CDR3 contains 13 residues. Trimming shortened V by 5 bases and J by 7 bases, and 12 bases separated the two germline ends. Per germline, CDR1 MNHEY and CDR2 SMNVEV (reference sequence). In nucleotides, the CDR3 is TGTGCCAGCAGTCCACTAGGAGGGAACATTCAGTACTTC. Its translation is CASSPLGGNIQYF.

V usage is TRBV7-2 and J usage is TRBJ2-2, with D uncertain. Germline values: CDR1 SGHTA, CDR2 FQGNSA. The CDR3 length is 12 residues. V was pared by 1 base and J by 7 bases, with 4 bases between. This CDR3 reads CASSLDIGELFF. The CDR3 DNA reads TGTGCCAGCAGCTTAGATATCGGGGAGCTGTTTTTT.

J is TRBJ2-7 and V is TRBV2; D may be TRBD1 or TRBD2 (6 bases each). Matching the DNA end better, TRBJ2-5 makes the J call doubtful. Germline CDR1 is SNHLY and CDR2 is FYNNEI. CDR3 length: 14 amino acids. The CDR3 spells CASSERGVIETQYF. CDR3 in DNA: TGTGCCAGCAGTGAAAGGGGGGTAATCGAGACCCAGTACTTC.

The CDR3 sequence is CASRTGTVEAFF. The CDR3 DNA reads as TGTGCCAGCAGGACCGGGACAGTCGAAGCTTTCTTT. This chain links TRBV6-2 or TRBV6-3 with TRBJ1-1, with TRBD1 matching over 7 bases. The V gene's germline CDR1 is MNHEY and CDR2 SVGEGT. This CDR3 contains 12 residues. The trim removed 6 bases at V and 8 bases at J, leaving 6 bases unmatched.

The CDR3 sequence is CASSLVSGQTYNEQFF. In nucleotides, the CDR3 is TGTGCCAGCAGCTTAGTTTCGGGACAGACATACAATGAGCAGTTCTTC. This sequence joins TRBV11-1 and TRBJ2-1, with 7 bases matching TRBD1. CDR1 and CDR2 from the germline V gene are SGHAT and FQDESV (reference sequence). With 1 base clipped from V and 4 bases from J, the junction kept 7 bases outside the gene matches. This CDR3 is 16 amino acids long.

The chain is built from TRBV7-2 and TRBJ2-1, with 7 bases that match TRBD1. The J call is in doubt because the DNA end fits TRBJ2-7 better. The length of the CDR3 is 14 residues. CDR1 is SGHTA, CDR2 FQGNSA, per germline. This CDR3 reads CASSPGTVNNEQYF. CDR3 in DNA: TGTGCCAGCAGCCCGGGGACAGTGAACAATGAGCAGTACTTC.

This clonotype was seen a few times. The genes are TRBV7-9 and TRBJ1-1, with unresolved D. This CDR3 contains 16 residues. V lost 2 bases, J lost 1 base, and 14 bases lay in between. Germline CDR1 reads SEHNR; CDR2 reads FQNEAQ (reference sequence). CDR3 sequence reads: CASSLTRHAGNTEAFF. CDR3 DNA: TGTGCCAGCAGCTTAACCCGACACGCTGGGAACACTGAAGCTTTCTTT.

This clonotype was seen a handful of times. This chain joins TRBV28 and TRBJ2-1; 10 bases line up with TRBD2. The CDR3 consists of 18 residues. Germline V gene lookup returns CDR1 MDHEN and CDR2 SYDVKM. V was pared by 6 bases and J by 2 bases, with 13 bases of the junction left unmatched. The CDR3: CASRMERGGRNPYNEQFF. The CDR3 DNA reads as TGTGCCAGCAGAATGGAGCGGGGGGGCCGTAACCCCTACAATGAGCAGTTCTTC.

This chain uses TRBV5-1 with TRBJ1-4; TRBD1 matches 7 bases. Germline-derived CDR1 and CDR2 are SGHRS and YFSETQ. After removal of 0 bases from V and 8 bases from J, the junction contained 10 bases not matched to a gene. The CDR3 loop spans 16 amino acids. The CDR3 protein is CASSLVGDSPTEKLFF. DNA for the CDR3: TGCGCCAGCAGCTTGGTCGGGGACAGCCCGACAGAAAAACTGTTTTTT.

The V call is TRBV6-1, the J call TRBJ2-1; weak D call: TRBD2 (6 bases). Per germline, CDR1 MNHNS and CDR2 SASEGT. V lost 3 bases to trimming and J lost 2 bases, with 14 bases between them. The CDR3 is 16 amino acids. The DNA of the CDR3 is TGTGCCAGCAGTGAGGGGAGGCTAGCGCCCTACAATGAGCAGTTCTTC. Protein sequence: CASSEGRLAPYNEQFF.

The CDR3 loop is CASVRTDEGYTF. The CDR3 DNA reads as TGTGCTAGTGTTCGCACGGACGAGGGCTACACCTTC. The chain combines TRBV12-5 with TRBJ1-2; D is unresolved. The CDR3 sequence is 12 residues long. The germline V gene has CDR1 LGHNT and CDR2 FRNRAP. The ends were cut back, 7 bases at V and 8 bases at J, with 14 bases in the middle.

Regarding this clonotype: One end of the junction varies from germline; a read error may be responsible. V and J are TRBV5-1 and TRBJ2-1; 7 bases are shared with TRBD2. CDR3 size: 15 residues. Germline-derived CDR1 and CDR2 are SGHRS and YFSETQ. The CDR3 coding sequence is TGCGCCAGCAGATTGGGGTGGACTAGAAGGGATGAGCAGTTCTTC. It yields the protein CASRLGWTRRDEQFF.

V gene TRBV28 combines with J gene TRBJ2-7; no clear D. Germline values: CDR1 MDHEN, CDR2 SYDVKM. The CDR3 runs 11 residues. Trimming took off 6 bases at V and 5 bases at J, with 8 bases between the two ends. As DNA, the CDR3 is TGTGCCAGCAGGAAGCCCCACGAGCAGTACTTC. Its translation is CASRKPHEQYF.

V usage is TRBV12-3 or TRBV12-4 and J usage is TRBJ2-3; D is uncertain. V was shortened by 6 bases and J by 4 bases, with 8 bases between the two germline ends. The length of the CDR3 is 12 residues. As DNA, the CDR3 is TGTGCCAGCAGAATTTTGGCAGATACGCAGTATTTT. The encoded protein is CASRILADTQYF.